This T cell receptor beta chain was identified in a study of molecular identifiers for immune sequencing clone quantification (dated by TCRdb to the late 2010s). Broadly, across the study: In a replicate experiment, RNA from around 20,000 or 100,000 naive CD8 T cells was split into five aliquots, four of which were sequenced. The study was a methods study using CD8 T cells to benchmark molecular-identifier clustering-based TCR repertoire sequencing (MIDCIRS) and TCR RNA copy counting.

The research as a whole found: The naive libraries included spiked-in Jurkat TCR RNA (over nine copies' worth), and this RNA is not part of the donor repertoire. A single cell's worth of spiked-in Jurkat TCR RNA was reported detectable even among 900,000 to 1,000,000 naive CD8 T cells. Modeling estimated about three recovered TCR RNA copies per cell, compared with about 10 by digital PCR, which implies roughly 30% capture efficiency. Identical TCR molecules sharing a barcode could cause highly expanded clone sizes to be underestimated. When barcode sub-clustering was left out, chimeric consensus sequences inflated TCR diversity, with chimeras reaching as high as 47%. Clones above 20 RNA copies held over 99% of molecules in CMV-specific effector cells but under 1% in naive cells.

Libraries of naive CD8 T cells were generated from roughly 20,000 to 1,000,000 sorted cells, with 10%, 30% or 50% of the purified RNA used. Naive CD8 T cells were FACS-sorted as CD8+CD4-CCR7+CD45RA+ on a BD FACSAria II into RLT Plus buffer. To test detection sensitivity, Jurkat RNA equal to some 11 TCR copies was added to samples of 20,000-1,000,000 naive CD8 T cells. Enrichment of CD8 T cells was performed with RosetteSep CD8+ T Cell Enrichment Cocktail and Ficoll-Paque, after which ACK red cell lysis was carried out. Receptors were amplified or captured by PCR. Sequenced using an Illumina HiSeq 4000. Preparation of bulk TCR libraries followed a previously described approach, with the TCR primers listed in Table S5. Total RNA was purified with the Qiagen AllPrep DNA/RNA kit. Reads from multiple sequencing runs of the same library were pooled before analysis. The paper's data handling went like this. Reads were retained only if an exact TCR constant sequence was present, and the retained reads were trimmed to 150 nt and grouped according to their 12-nt molecular barcodes. Reads in each barcode group were sub-clustered using a 15% Levenshtein threshold, and a quality-weighted consensus sequence was built for each RNA molecule. Non-functional sequences were removed, as were lower-count sequences one edit away from another. Based on fitting two negative binomial distributions, any barcode sub-cluster with under 20% of the maximum read count was discarded. TCRdb trimmed public reads at Q25 via fastp, called clones via MiXCR and kept in-frame beta chains. Each record represents a unique CDR3 protein, reported with the most common genes and DNA among its rows. In this record, the V and J calls reflect TCRdb's handling and not the investigators' own analysis. Recorded for this sample are over 600,000 distinct CDR3 sequences; 15% to 20% of them occurred a single time. Roughly 0.9% of the sample lies in the top ten.

Regarding this clonotype: Its specific antigen is unknown. Nothing much larger sits one base from this clone, and base qualities are not available.

From cysteine to phenylalanine, the CDR3 is 12 amino acids long. CDR3 DNA only is kept here, 36 bases in frame from base 1. V was cut back by 3 bases and J by 11 bases, leaving a gap of 11 bases between them. In the germline V gene, CDR1 corresponds to MDHEN and CDR2 to SYDVKM. The clonotype was recovered from a human donor in good health. Some libraries in this study had Jurkat cell RNA spiked in. The sample consisted of naive CD8+ T cells from blood, with Jurkat cell RNA spiked in. The label giving this sample's cell subset or site can be read as: FACS-sorted CD8+CD4-CCR7+CD45RA+ naive T cells. The chain uses TRBV28 and TRBJ2-1; the best D guess is TRBD2, with 5 bases matching. The CDR3 region has the sequence CASSFIPGKQFF. Here is the DNA: TGTGCCAGCAGTTTCATTCCGGGAAAGCAGTTCTTC.